This T cell receptor (beta chain) was sequenced for a study of spatial heterogeneity in lung cancer. As concerns this clonotype: Its specificity is not known.

Time point in this sample: sample taken at primary tumor resection. This CDR3 is built from 14 residues. V gave up 11 bases and J gave up 3 bases; unmatched junction bases: 11. Germline V gene sequence: CDR1 MDHEN, CDR2 SYDVKM. TCRdb itself ran the 5' RACE reads through MiXCR, one entry per CDR3 protein. The data show some 7,800 distinct CDR3 sequences, around 5% seen once. Notes on the study in general: Counts that tracked tumor mutation counts were those of expanded intratumoral alpha and beta TCRs.

This rearrangement joins TRBV28 to TRBJ2-7; 9 bases agree with TRBD1. The source is a male donor with early-stage non-small cell lung cancer. The sample here was lung tumor tissue, taken at surgery. The DNA of the CDR3 is TGTGCCGTGGGGGGGACAGGGCAAAACTACGAGCAGTACTTC. This translates into CAVGGTGQNYEQYF.